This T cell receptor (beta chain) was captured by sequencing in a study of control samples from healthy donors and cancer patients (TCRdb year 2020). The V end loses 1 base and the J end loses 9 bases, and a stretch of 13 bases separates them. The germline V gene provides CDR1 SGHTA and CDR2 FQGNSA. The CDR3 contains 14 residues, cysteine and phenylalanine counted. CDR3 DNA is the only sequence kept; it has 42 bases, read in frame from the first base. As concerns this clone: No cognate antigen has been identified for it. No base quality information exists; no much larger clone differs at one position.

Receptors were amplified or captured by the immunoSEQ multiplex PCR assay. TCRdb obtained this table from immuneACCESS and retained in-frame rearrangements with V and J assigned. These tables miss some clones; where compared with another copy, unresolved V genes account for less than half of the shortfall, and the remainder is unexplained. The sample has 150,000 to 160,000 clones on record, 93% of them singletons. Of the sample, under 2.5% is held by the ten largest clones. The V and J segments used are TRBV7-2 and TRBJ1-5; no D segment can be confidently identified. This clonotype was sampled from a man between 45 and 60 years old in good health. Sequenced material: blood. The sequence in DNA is TGTGCCAGCAGCTTAGGTTCGGGGATTCCGCCCCAGCATTTT. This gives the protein CASSLGSGIPPQHF.